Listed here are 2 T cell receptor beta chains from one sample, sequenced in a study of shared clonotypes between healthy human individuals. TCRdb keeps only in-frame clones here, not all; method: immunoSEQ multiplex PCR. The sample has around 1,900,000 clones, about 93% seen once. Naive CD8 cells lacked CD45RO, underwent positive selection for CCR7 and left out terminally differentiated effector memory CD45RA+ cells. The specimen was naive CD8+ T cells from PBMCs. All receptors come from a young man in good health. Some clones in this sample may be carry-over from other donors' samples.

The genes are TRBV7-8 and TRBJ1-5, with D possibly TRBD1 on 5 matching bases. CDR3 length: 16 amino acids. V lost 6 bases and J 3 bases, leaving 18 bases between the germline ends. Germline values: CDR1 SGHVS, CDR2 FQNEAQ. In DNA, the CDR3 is TGTGCCAGCAGAGAAGCCCCGGGAGGGGACAATCAGCCCCAGCATTTT. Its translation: CASREAPGGDNQPQHF.

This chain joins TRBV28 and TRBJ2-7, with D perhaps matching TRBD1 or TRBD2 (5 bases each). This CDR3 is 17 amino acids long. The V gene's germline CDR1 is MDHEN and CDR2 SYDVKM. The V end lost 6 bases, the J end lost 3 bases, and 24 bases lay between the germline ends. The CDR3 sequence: CASSTDRGEMSLYEQYF. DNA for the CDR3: TGTGCCAGCAGCACCGATCGGGGCGAGATGTCACTCTACGAGCAGTACTTC.